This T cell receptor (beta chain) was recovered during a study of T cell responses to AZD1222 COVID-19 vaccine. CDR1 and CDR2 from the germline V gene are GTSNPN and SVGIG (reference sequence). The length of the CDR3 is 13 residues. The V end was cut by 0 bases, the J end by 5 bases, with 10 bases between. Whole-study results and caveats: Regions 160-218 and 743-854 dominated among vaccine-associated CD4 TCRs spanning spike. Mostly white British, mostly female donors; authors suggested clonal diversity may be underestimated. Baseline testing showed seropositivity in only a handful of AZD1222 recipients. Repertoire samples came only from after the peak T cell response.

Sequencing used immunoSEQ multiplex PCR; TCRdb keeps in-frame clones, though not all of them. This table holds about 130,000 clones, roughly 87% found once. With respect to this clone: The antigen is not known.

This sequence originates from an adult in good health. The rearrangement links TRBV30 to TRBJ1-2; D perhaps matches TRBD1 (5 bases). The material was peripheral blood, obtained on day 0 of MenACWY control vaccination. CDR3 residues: CAWSVNRQYGYTF. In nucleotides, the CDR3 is TGTGCCTGGAGTGTAAACAGGCAGTATGGCTACACCTTC.